Listed below are T cell receptor beta chains from one sample, sequenced in a study of blood T cell repertoires in COVID-19. Clones were read by immunoSEQ multiplex PCR, and TCRdb kept only the in-frame ones, dropping some. The sample carries 350,000 to 450,000 clones, more than 85% recorded once. Sequencing was performed on PBMCs or T cells enriched from blood (not recorded which). Receptors originate from a woman aged 35 to 49 who had been exposed to COVID-19. The CDR3 runs from the conserved cysteine through the conserved F or W. D genes are given only for firm matches. Clone size is shown for a subset of rows, as once, few, many or a class of expanded clone.

size	J	V	D	DNA	CDR3
-	TRBJ2-5	TRBV18	-	TGTGCCAGCTCACCGAGGGAAGAGACCCAGTACTTC	CASSPREETQYF
-	TRBJ2-2	TRBV10-2	-	TGCGCCAGCAGTGATCCGGGGTCCCCCACCGGGGAGCTGTTTTTT	CASSDPGSPTGELFF
few	TRBJ2-7	TRBV7-9	TRBD2	TGTGCCAGCAGCCCTACGGGGGGTCTAGCGGCCTACGAGCAGTACTTC	CASSPTGGLAAYEQYF
-	TRBJ1-5	TRBV29-1	-	TGCAGCGTTGTAACAGGCCCAAATCAGCCCCAGCATTTT	CSVVTGPNQPQHF
-	TRBJ1-1	TRBV11-1	-	TGTGCCAGCGGACAGCCAAACACTGAAGCTTTCTTT	CASGQPNTEAFF
-	TRBJ1-2	TRBV30	-	TGTGCCTGGTTTGACAGGCCAGGCGGGGGCTACACCTTC	CAWFDRPGGGYTF
-	TRBJ2-5	TRBV11-3	-	TGTGCCAGCACGCGACAGGTACAAGAGACCCAGTACTTC	CASTRQVQETQYF
once	TRBJ1-1	TRBV4-2	-	TGTGCCAGCAGCCAAGAGAAAAGGGGAGGAGGTAGTAATGAAGCTTTCTTT	CASSQEKRGGGSNEAFF
-	TRBJ1-4	TRBV11-3	-	TGTGCCAGCGGGGGGACGGGAAAACTGTTTTTT	CASGGTGKLFF
once	TRBJ1-5	TRBV27	-	TGTGCCAGCAGTTTAAGGGGTTTCGCCAATCAGCCCCAGCATTTT	CASSLRGFANQPQHF
-	TRBJ2-7	TRBV7-8	-	TGTGCCAGCAGCTTAGCAGGGGTTTCCTACGAGCAGTACTTC	CASSLAGVSYEQYF
-	TRBJ2-1	TRBV19	TRBD1	TGTGCCAGTAGTATTCTGGGACAGGGGGGCTACAATGAGCAGTTCTTC	CASSILGQGGYNEQFF
-	TRBJ1-2	TRBV28	-	TGTGCCAGCAGTTTAGGCCGGGCGGGGAGGGTTCTCGATGGCTACACCTTC	CASSLGRAGRVLDGYTF
-	TRBJ2-2	TRBV15	TRBD1	TGTGCCACCAGCACCGACAGGGGGCGGACCGGGGAGCTGTTTTTT	CATSTDRGRTGELFF
-	TRBJ1-2	TRBV9	TRBD1	TGTGCCAGCAAACGACAGGGGAGCTATGGCTACACCTTC	CASKRQGSYGYTF
-	TRBJ2-7	TRBV18	TRBD2	TGTGCCAGCTCACCATCTAGCGGGAGTTCCTACGAGCAGTACTTC	CASSPSSGSSYEQYF
few	TRBJ2-5	TRBV6-5	TRBD1	TGTGCCAGCAGAACCCGACAGGGGCCCGAGACCCAGTACTTC	CASRTRQGPETQYF
once	TRBJ2-4	TRBV2	-	TGTGCCAGCAGTCCGCGGACAGCTTCGAACATTCAGTACTTC	CASSPRTASNIQYF
-	TRBJ1-1	TRBV27	TRBD1	TGTGCCAGCATGTCTATCAACACAGGGGGATGGGCTGAAGCTTTCTTT	CASMSINTGGWAEAFF
-	TRBJ1-2	TRBV19	-	TGTGCCAGTAGTAGTCTCGGGTCTATAAATCTCTATGGCTACACCTTC	CASSSLGSINLYGYTF
once	TRBJ2-1	TRBV4-3	TRBD2	TGCGCCAGCAGCCAAGTGGCTAGCGGATACAATGAGCAGTTCTTC	CASSQVASGYNEQFF
-	TRBJ1-1	TRBV30	-	TGTGCCTGGAGTGTGACGAGGTCCACTGAAGCTTTCTTT	CAWSVTRSTEAFF
-	TRBJ2-4	TRBV27	-	TGTGCCAGCAGTTCCACCCGAGGAGGTAACATTCAGTACTTC	CASSSTRGGNIQYF
-	TRBJ2-7	TRBV2	-	TGTGCCAGCAGTGAGAGGTCGCCAGTATCACCCCGTTACGAGCAGTACTTC	CASSERSPVSPRYEQYF
-	TRBJ1-4	TRBV7-6	TRBD1	TGTGCCAGCAGCTTGGGACAGCGAACCCGGGATGAAAAACTGTTTTTT	CASSLGQRTRDEKLFF
-	TRBJ1-2	TRBV6-5	-	TGTGCCAGCAGCCCCGCGACCAGGGCACGGGGCTACACCTTC	CASSPATRARGYTF
-	TRBJ1-3	TRBV10-3	-	TGTGCCACCGGGAAGGGTAGCGCTGGAAACACCATATATTTT	CATGKGSAGNTIYF
-	TRBJ1-2	TRBV3-1/TRBV3-2	-	TGTGCCAGCAGCCAAAGGACACGGAACTATGGCTACACCTTC	CASSQRTRNYGYTF
-	TRBJ2-1	TRBV6-2/TRBV6-3	-	TGTGCCAGCAGTTACGGGCAGGACTCCTACAATGAGCAGTTCTTC	CASSYGQDSYNEQFF
-	TRBJ2-2	TRBV5-5	-	TGTGCCAGCAGCTTGTTCGTCGTGAACACCGGGGAGCTGTTTTTT	CASSLFVVNTGELFF
-	TRBJ1-1	TRBV25-1	TRBD1	TGTGCCAGCAGTCCTCCGACAGGGGCAAACACTGAAGCTTTCTTT	CASSPPTGANTEAFF
-	TRBJ1-2	TRBV7-2	TRBD1	TGTGCCAGCAGCTTTGGGACAGGGGGCGCGAATGGCTACACCTTC	CASSFGTGGANGYTF
-	TRBJ1-5	TRBV2	-	TGTGCCAGCAGTGAAGGAGGGAGGGTCGATCAGCCCCAGCATTTT	CASSEGGRVDQPQHF
-	TRBJ2-3	TRBV24-1	TRBD1	TGTGCCACCAGTGTTCCGGGACAGGGGGCAGATACGCAGTATTTT	CATSVPGQGADTQYF
-	TRBJ2-7	TRBV25-1	TRBD1	TGTGCCAGCAGGGATGCAGGGGGCGCGGCCGAGCAGTACTTC	CASRDAGGAAEQYF
-	TRBJ1-2	TRBV27	-	TGTGCCACCAGGGACATTTGGACAGTAGCTAACTATGGCTACACCTTC	CATRDIWTVANYGYTF
-	TRBJ2-7	TRBV2	-	TGTGCCAGCCGCCGGGGGGCTGTCTTGGATGTTTACGAGCAGTACTTC	CASRRGAVLDVYEQYF
-	TRBJ2-4	TRBV15	-	TGTGCCACCAGCAGAGGGTTGACAGATTCACCGGTGGACATTCAGTACTTC	CATSRGLTDSPVDIQYF
-	TRBJ2-7	TRBV30	-	TGTGCCTGGAGTGTAAACGGCTACGAGCAGTACTTC	CAWSVNGYEQYF
-	TRBJ1-4	TRBV5-4	-	TGTGCCAGCAGCTTGGTAGGGGAAAGAGAAAAACTGTTTTTT	CASSLVGEREKLFF
few	TRBJ2-3	TRBV4-3	TRBD2	TGCGCCAGCAGCCAAGGAGCGGGAATGACCACAGATACGCAGTATTTT	CASSQGAGMTTDTQYF
-	TRBJ1-2	TRBV25-1	TRBD1	TGTGCCAGCCATCGACAGGGGGCGGATTATGGCTACACCTTC	CASHRQGADYGYTF
-	TRBJ1-3	TRBV5-6	-	TGTGCCAGCAGCTTGGGACAGATCTCTGGAAACACCATATATTTT	CASSLGQISGNTIYF
-	TRBJ2-7	TRBV4-1	-	TGCGCCAGCAGCCAAGGACAGGTCCCCCTATACGAGCAGTACTTC	CASSQGQVPLYEQYF
-	TRBJ1-1	TRBV2	-	TGTGCCAGCAGTGTGACAGAATTGTTCACTGAAGCTTTCTTT	CASSVTELFTEAFF
-	TRBJ1-2	TRBV24-1	TRBD1	TGTGCCACCAGTGACCCAGACAGGGTAGGGGATGGCTACACCTTC	CATSDPDRVGDGYTF
once	TRBJ2-3	TRBV5-1	TRBD1	TGCGCCAGCAGCCCGGACAGGGATAGCCTACATATACCCACAGATACGCAGTATTTT	CASSPDRDSLHIPTDTQYF
-	TRBJ2-1	TRBV29-1	-	TGCAGCCTTCAGGGGGGGACAGGCTTGGGTGAGCAGTTCTTC	CSLQGGTGLGEQFF
-	TRBJ1-2	TRBV27	-	TGTGCCAGCAGTCGACAGTCTCTTGTAGGTGGCTACACCTTC	CASSRQSLVGGYTF
-	TRBJ2-6	TRBV30	-	TGTGCCTGGACCTTCTCTGGGGCCAACGTCCTGACTTTC	CAWTFSGANVLTF